One sample yielded the 21 T cell receptor beta chains listed below, sequenced in a study of shared clonotypes between healthy human individuals. Clones were sequenced by immunoSEQ multiplex PCR, and TCRdb holds only the in-frame ones, with some missing. Here the sample spans 550,000 to 750,000 clones, 92% being singletons. Only CD45RO-negative cells positively selected for CCR7 counted as naive CD8 cells, so terminally differentiated effector memory CD45RA+ cells were excluded. The sequenced material came from naive CD8+ T cells sorted from blood. The receptors derive from a man aged 25-45 years in good health.

CDR3 DNA sequence: TGTGCCAGCATTTCAGTTTCTAGCGGTGCCTACGAGCAGTACTTC. Protein product: CASISVSSGAYEQYF. The rearrangement uses TRBV2 and TRBJ2-7, with 7 bases identical to TRBD2. Germline CDR1 SNHLY, CDR2 FYNNEI. The CDR3 runs to 15 residues. The V gene end was trimmed by 7 bases and the J gene end by 2 bases; junction bases not matched to a gene: 11.

The V and J genes are TRBV5-1 and TRBJ2-1, with D maybe TRBD2 (6 bases). Trimming removed 2 bases from V and 3 bases from J, with 21 bases in between. The CDR3 has 18 residues. CDR1 SGHRS and CDR2 YFSETQ come from the germline V gene. CDR3 in amino acids: CASSFMDVRLGGYNEQFF. Written as DNA, the CDR3 is TGCGCCAGCAGCTTCATGGACGTTAGGCTCGGGGGCTACAATGAGCAGTTCTTC.

J is TRBJ1-5 and V is TRBV11-2; the D gene is possibly TRBD1 (5 bases). V was pared by 3 bases and J by 6 bases, with 12 bases between. Germline V CDR1 and CDR2: SGHAT, FQNNGV. The CDR3 totals 14 residues. CDR3 DNA: TGTGCCAGCAGCTTCACAGGTCTGGGTCAGCCCCAGCATTTT. Its translation is CASSFTGLGQPQHF.

V gene TRBV7-9 combines with J gene TRBJ2-3; D not resolved. From germline, CDR1 is SEHNR and CDR2 FQNEAQ (reference sequence). CDR3 size: 12 residues. V gave up 5 bases and J gave up 6 bases, with 9 bases separating them. The CDR3 region is CASSVAADTQYF. The CDR3 nucleotides are TGTGCCAGCAGCGTCGCGGCCGATACGCAGTATTTT. The full variable domain, with the rest looked up from reference TRBV7-9 and TRBJ2-3, is DTGVSQNPRHKITKRGQNVTFRCDPISEHNRLYWYRQTLGQGPEFLTYFQNEAQLEKSRLLSDRFSAERPKGSFSTLEIQRTEQGDSAMYLCASSVAADTQYFGPGTRLTVL.

CDR3 sequence reads: CASSLSQDSYEQYF. The CDR3 nucleotides read TGTGCCAGCAGTTTATCACAGGACTCCTACGAGCAGTACTTC. The chain combines TRBV28 with TRBJ2-7; TRBD1 is a possible D gene (5 bases). The germline gives CDR1 MDHEN, CDR2 SYDVKM. V was shortened by 1 base and J by 0 bases, with 7 bases between the two germline ends. CDR3 length: 14 residues.

The rearrangement joins TRBV6-5 to TRBJ2-3, with TRBD2 matching 7 bases. V shed 2 bases, J shed 2 bases, and the junction held 4 bases outside the gene matches. This CDR3 is 15 amino acids long. The germline gives CDR1 MNHEY, CDR2 SVGAGI. In DNA, the CDR3 is TGTGCCAGCAGTTACCTAGCGGACACCACAGATACGCAGTATTTT. Its protein is CASSYLADTTDTQYF.

In DNA, the CDR3 is TGTGCCACGAAGTCAGATACGCAGTATTTT. Protein: CATKSDTQYF. V is TRBV7-9 and J is TRBJ2-3; no clear D gene. V lost 10 bases and J lost 4, with 6 bases in between. The CDR3 runs 10 residues. The germline CDR1 and CDR2 sequences are SEHNR and FQNEAQ (reference sequence).

The V and J genes are TRBV18 and TRBJ2-3, with 8 bases aligning to TRBD1. CDR3 length equals 16 residues. Germline CDR1 is KGHSH and CDR2 is LQKENI. Germline trimming cut 1 base from V and 3 bases from J; bases unmatched to any gene: 6. CDR3 DNA sequence: TGTGCCAGCTCACCACGGCCAGGGGGCGAAACAGATACGCAGTATTTT. This sequence encodes CASSPRPGGETDTQYF.

V usage is TRBV18 and J usage is TRBJ2-7, with 13 bases matching TRBD2. CDR1 and CDR2 from the germline V gene are KGHSH and LQKENI. V dropped 6 bases and J dropped 8; count of bases not matched to a gene: 10. This CDR3 has 15 residues. In DNA, the CDR3 is TGTGCCAGCTCCGATGGGACTAGCGGGACCTCCAAGCAGTACTTC. Translation gives CASSDGTSGTSKQYF. Together with reference TRBV18 and TRBJ2-7, the CDR3 gives the full variable domain: NAGVMQNPRHLVRRRGQEARLRCSPMKGHSHVYWYRQLPEEGLKFMVYLQKENIIDESGMPKERFSAEFPKEGPSILRIQQVVRGDSAAYFCASSDGTSGTSKQYFGPGTRLTVT.

The chain carries TRBV27 and TRBJ2-1; maybe TRBD2 (6 bases). This CDR3 contains 14 residues. V dropped 8 bases and J dropped 6 bases, with 17 bases sitting between them. Germline CDR1 is MNHEY and CDR2 is SMNVEV (reference sequence). For the CDR3, the DNA is TGTGCCAGCCTCAAACTAGCTGATATCAATGAGCAGTTCTTC. Translated, it gives CASLKLADINEQFF.

The CDR3 DNA is TGTGCCAGCAGTGAGGACAATCAAAAACTGTTTTTT. Amino acid sequence: CASSEDNQKLFF. The chain couples TRBV28 to TRBJ1-4; D is perhaps TRBD1 (5 bases). Per germline, CDR1 MDHEN and CDR2 SYDVKM. This CDR3 spans 12 amino acids. V lost 5 bases and J lost 9, with 10 bases in between.

The V and J genes are TRBV15 and TRBJ2-1, with 8 bases aligning to TRBD2. Trimming took 7 bases from V and 0 from J; bases not matched to a gene: 5. The V gene's germline CDR1 is LNHNV and CDR2 YYDKDF (reference sequence). This CDR3 has 15 residues. The CDR3 sequence: CATTESGSSYNEQFF. The CDR3, as DNA: TGTGCCACCACCGAAAGCGGGAGCTCCTACAATGAGCAGTTCTTC.

The rearrangement uses TRBV7-9 and TRBJ2-7; unclear D gene. V lost 5 bases and J 2 bases, leaving 22 bases between the germline ends. Germline lookup yields CDR1 SEHNR and CDR2 FQNEAQ (reference sequence). This CDR3 comprises 17 residues. The CDR3 DNA is TGTGCCAGCAGCCCCGCCTCCGGGCTTCCCCGACCCTACGAGCAGTACTTC. Translating gives CASSPASGLPRPYEQYF. Variable domain in full (rest from reference TRBV7-9 and TRBJ2-7): DTGVSQNPRHKITKRGQNVTFRCDPISEHNRLYWYRQTLGQGPEFLTYFQNEAQLEKSRLLSDRFSAERPKGSFSTLEIQRTEQGDSAMYLCASSPASGLPRPYEQYFGPGTRLTVT.

The rearrangement joins TRBV7-6 to TRBJ2-7; TRBD1 aligns across 7 bases. Losses at the gene ends were 5 bases for V and 1 base for J; bases not matched to a gene: 8. CDR1 is SGHVS, CDR2 FNYEAQ, per germline. The CDR3 is 15 residues long. The CDR3 DNA reads as TGTGCCAGCAGCAGAGGGGGCGTTTTTTCCTACGAGCAGTACTTC. Amino acid sequence: CASSRGGVFSYEQYF.

This chain connects TRBV28 to TRBJ1-3; D is unresolved. This CDR3 spans 14 amino acids. V lost 4 bases to trimming and J lost 0 bases, with 7 bases between them. Looked up from germline, CDR1 is MDHEN and CDR2 is SYDVKM. CDR3 sequence reads: CASSSRNSGNTIYF. The CDR3 bases are TGTGCCAGCAGTTCGCGGAACTCTGGAAACACCATATATTTT.

The V call is TRBV9, the J call TRBJ2-7; a weak D match, TRBD1 (6 bases). The V and J ends lost 7 bases and 3 bases respectively, with 23 bases between them. The CDR3 contains 16 residues. Germline-derived CDR1 and CDR2 are SGDLS and YYNGEE. Here the CDR3 reads CASADQDRAGFYEQYF. The CDR3 nucleotides are TGTGCCAGCGCTGACCAGGACAGAGCTGGCTTCTACGAGCAGTACTTC.

The V and J genes are TRBV28 and TRBJ2-1, with D unresolved. The CDR3 is made up of 13 amino acids. Deletions cut 5 bases from V and 8 bases from J, with 13 bases between. Per the germline V gene, CDR1 is MDHEN and CDR2 is SYDVKM. CDR3 protein: CASSPGVRDEQFF. The CDR3 DNA reads TGTGCCAGCAGTCCAGGCGTACGGGATGAGCAGTTCTTC.

V and J are TRBV10-1 and TRBJ2-2, with D possibly matching TRBD1 (5 bases). This CDR3 is built from 17 residues. Trimming took 2 bases from V and 2 from J, leaving 15 bases between them. The germline V gene has CDR1 WNHNN and CDR2 SYGVQD (reference sequence). The CDR3 region is CASSERIGHPNTGELFF. As DNA, the CDR3 is TGCGCCAGCAGTGAGCGTATCGGACACCCAAACACCGGGGAGCTGTTTTTT.

The chain joins TRBV28 to TRBJ1-5; D call uncertain. V dropped 6 bases and J dropped 3 bases, with 12 bases sitting between them. Germline V gives CDR1 MDHEN, CDR2 SYDVKM. The CDR3 covers 14 residues. DNA of the CDR3: TGTGCCAGCAGCATTCCAGAAAACAATCAGCCCCAGCATTTT. Amino acids: CASSIPENNQPQHF. The variable domain in full, completed from reference TRBV28 and TRBJ1-5, reads DVKVTQSSRYLVKRTGEKVFLECVQDMDHENMFWYRQDPGLGLRLIYFSYDVKMKEKGDIPEGYSVSREKKERFSLILESASTNQTSMYLCASSIPENNQPQHFGDGTRLSIL.

The V and J genes are TRBV9 and TRBJ2-1; the match to TRBD1 covers 7 bases. Germline CDR1 and CDR2: SGDLS and YYNGEE. With V trimmed by 4 bases and J by 9 bases, 4 bases remained unmatched. This CDR3 has 12 amino acids. CDR3 residues: CASSTQGSEQFF. The CDR3 DNA reads as TGTGCCAGCAGCACACAGGGGAGTGAGCAGTTCTTC.

The CDR3, as DNA: TGTGCCAGCAGCGTAGAGACTAGCGGGAGCCATGAGCAGTTCTTC. It is translated as CASSVETSGSHEQFF. J is TRBJ2-1 and V is TRBV9; 12 nucleotides align to TRBD2. The J segment lost 8 bases and the V segment lost 0 bases, leaving 3 bases of the junction unmatched. Germline loops: CDR1 SGDLS, CDR2 YYNGEE. The CDR3 extends over 15 amino acids.